These 27 T cell receptor beta chains came from one sample sequenced in a study of radiotherapy plus CTLA-4 blockade in lung cancer. Measured with immunoSEQ multiplex PCR; TCRdb has only the in-frame clones, and not every one. The sample lists more than 65,000 clones, 75% to 90% occurring once. Sequenced here: peripheral blood, sampled from a patient treated with radiotherapy plus ipilimumab. These receptors came from a human donor with non-small cell lung cancer who had stable disease on radiotherapy plus ipilimumab.

The chain uses TRBV28 and TRBJ2-7, with D tentatively TRBD1 (5 bases). CDR3 length: 14 amino acids. The V end was cut by 4 bases, the J end by 2 bases, with 12 bases between. In germline, CDR1 is MDHEN, CDR2 SYDVKM. CDR3 sequence reads: CASSSAGWAYEQYF. The CDR3 DNA sequence: TGTGCCAGCAGTTCCGCAGGGTGGGCCTACGAGCAGTACTTC.

This clone was seen a few times. The chain combines TRBV7-6 with TRBJ2-7; tentatively, D is TRBD2 (5 bases). The CDR3 loop spans 14 amino acids. Deletions cut 5 bases from V and 4 bases from J, with 15 bases between. Germline CDR1 and CDR2: SGHVS and FNYEAQ. The CDR3 bases are TGTGCCAGCAGCCCAAAGGAGGCACGATACGAGCAGTACTTC. Residues: CASSPKEARYEQYF. Complete variable domain (other parts from reference TRBV7-6 and TRBJ2-7): GAGVSQSPRYKVTKRGQDVALRCDPISGHVSLYWYRQALGQGPEFLTYFNYEAQQDKSGLPNDRFSAERPEGSISTLTIQRTEQRDSAMYRCASSPKEARYEQYFGPGTRLTVT.

This chain joins TRBV4-2 and TRBJ2-7, with 15 positions matching TRBD2. The CDR3 has 15 amino acids. The V segment lost 4 bases and the J segment 7 bases; nucleotides outside the gene matches: 5. The germline V gene has CDR1 LGHNA and CDR2 YNFKEQ. CDR3 coding DNA: TGTGCCAGCAGCCTTCGGACTAGCGGGGGGGAAGAGCAGTACTTC. It codes for CASSLRTSGGEEQYF.

The chain couples TRBV18 to TRBJ1-6; D possibly corresponds to TRBD1 (5 bases). Trimming pared 3 bases from V and 3 bases from J, leaving 12 bases between. Germline CDR1 KGHSH, CDR2 LQKENI. This CDR3 is 16 amino acids long. DNA of the CDR3: TGTGCCAGCTCACCTGGCGGGGGTAACTATAATTCACCCCTCCACTTT. Its translation is CASSPGGGNYNSPLHF.

The genes are TRBV9 and TRBJ1-4, with 8 bases aligning to TRBD1. The CDR3 length is 16 residues. The germline V gene has CDR1 SGDLS and CDR2 YYNGEE. V trimming: 0 bases; J trimming: 4 bases; junction bases outside the gene matches: 5. CDR3 bases: TGTGCCAGCAGCGTAGGGACAGGGTTAAGTAATGAAAAACTGTTTTTT. Translated, it gives CASSVGTGLSNEKLFF.

V usage is TRBV18 and J usage is TRBJ2-3; 12 bases map to TRBD2. This CDR3 region has 15 residues. The ends lost 6 bases at V and 3 bases at J; junction bases unmatched: 4. Looked up from germline, CDR1 is KGHSH and CDR2 is LQKENI. The CDR3 DNA sequence: TGTGCCAGCTCGCGGACTAGCGGGGAGACAGATACGCAGTATTTT. Translated: CASSRTSGETDTQYF.

The chain uses TRBV7-2 and TRBJ1-1; D is ambiguous. Trimming pared 5 bases from V and 1 base from J, leaving 8 bases between. There are 13 residues in the CDR3. Germline values: CDR1 SGHTA, CDR2 FQGNSA. This CDR3 reads CASSARRNTEAFF. The CDR3 DNA sequence: TGTGCCAGCAGCGCCAGGAGGAACACTGAAGCTTTCTTT.

The rearrangement joins TRBV5-1 to TRBJ1-4; TRBD1 is a possible D gene (5 bases). V lost 4 bases and J lost 5, with 12 bases in between. The CDR3 has 14 residues. Germline V gene data show CDR1 as SGHRS and CDR2 as YFSETQ. The CDR3 reads CASSQGRANEKLFF. For the CDR3, the DNA is TGCGCCAGCAGCCAGGGCAGGGCAAATGAAAAACTGTTTTTT.

J is TRBJ2-7 and V is TRBV9; 7 bases fit TRBD1. Trimming took 0 bases from V and 2 from J; bases not matched to a gene: 5. Germline assignment: CDR1 SGDLS and CDR2 YYNGEE. The length of the CDR3 is 15 residues. The CDR3 reads CASSVAGGSTYEQYF. The CDR3, as DNA: TGTGCCAGCAGCGTAGCAGGGGGTTCCACCTACGAGCAGTACTTC.

In this sample, this clone turned up once. The chain has TRBV28 and TRBJ1-5; D remains unclear. Trimming removed 7 bases at V and 7 bases at J, with 14 bases between. CDR1 and CDR2 (germline): MDHEN, SYDVKM. The CDR3 has 13 amino acids. CDR3 protein: CASTPSGWQPQHF. CDR3 nucleotides: TGTGCCAGCACCCCATCGGGATGGCAGCCCCAGCATTTT.

The J gene is TRBJ2-1, the V gene TRBV18; 7 nucleotides agree with TRBD2. The germline V gene encodes CDR1 KGHSH and CDR2 LQKENI. Trimming took 4 bases from V and 3 from J; bases not matched to a gene: 6. The CDR3 is 15 amino acids. DNA of the CDR3: TGTGCCAGCTCACTATCTAGCGGTATCTACAATGAGCAGTTCTTC. It is translated as CASSLSSGIYNEQFF.

This chain joins TRBV28 and TRBJ2-7; possibly TRBD1 or TRBD2 for D (6 bases each). The CDR3 is 16 amino acids. Looked up from germline, CDR1 is MDHEN and CDR2 is SYDVKM. V lost 6 bases to trimming and J lost 4 bases, with 22 bases between them. The CDR3 protein is CASRHPDRGPRYEQYF. The CDR3 DNA reads TGTGCCAGCAGGCACCCCGACCGGGGGCCAAGGTACGAGCAGTACTTC.

The V call is TRBV10-3, the J call TRBJ2-3, with D possibly TRBD2 on 6 matching bases. CDR3 length: 15 residues. The germline V gene has CDR1 ENHRY and CDR2 SYGVKD. Trimming cost V 1 base and J 0 bases, with 8 bases left between them. The CDR3 region is CAISEWGTSTDTQYF. CDR3 sequence (DNA): TGTGCCATCAGTGAGTGGGGGACTAGCACAGATACGCAGTATTTT.

This chain connects TRBV6-5 to TRBJ1-4, with no clear D. V lost 6 bases and J lost 5, with 7 bases in between. Germline V CDR1 and CDR2: MNHEY, SVGAGI. The CDR3 spans 12 residues. As DNA, the CDR3 is TGTGCCAGCAGAACGCAAAATGAAAAACTGTTTTTT. This sequence encodes CASRTQNEKLFF.

Here the CDR3 DNA reads TGTGCCAGCAGTGAAGTTGGGACAGGGCCCTCTTCGAAAGGCTACACCTTC. Translation: CASSEVGTGPSSKGYTF. The V call is TRBV6-1, the J call TRBJ1-2, with TRBD1 matching over 9 bases. This CDR3 region has 17 residues. The trim removed 1 base at V and 8 bases at J, leaving 14 bases unmatched. From germline, CDR1 is MNHNS and CDR2 SASEGT.

This sequence joins TRBV7-9 and TRBJ2-5; D is unresolved. Germline V gene lookup returns CDR1 SEHNR and CDR2 FQNEAQ (reference sequence). The CDR3 consists of 13 residues. The ends were cut back, 5 bases at V and 5 bases at J, with 12 bases in the middle. CDR3 nucleotide sequence: TGTGCCAGCAGCCAGTCGACTCGGGAGACCCAGTACTTC. Its translation: CASSQSTRETQYF.

The chain uses TRBV5-5 and TRBJ2-7; D could derive from TRBD1 or TRBD2 (6 bases each). Germline CDR1 SGHKS, CDR2 YYEKEE (reference sequence). The CDR3 is 15 residues long. V was cut by 4 bases and J by 3 bases, with 17 bases left in between. The CDR3 sequence is CASSNRVSGLYEQYF. The CDR3, as DNA: TGTGCCAGCAGCAACAGGGTTAGCGGCCTCTACGAGCAGTACTTC.

This chain joins TRBV4-2 and TRBJ2-2; D is ambiguous. The germline V gene has CDR1 LGHNA and CDR2 YNFKEQ. Trimming cost V 4 bases and J 0 bases, with 6 bases left between them. The CDR3 covers 14 residues. CDR3 bases: TGTGCCAGCAGCCGAAGGACGAACACCGGGGAGCTGTTTTTT. It codes for CASSRRTNTGELFF.

The chain is built from TRBV7-9 and TRBJ1-3; TRBD1 aligns across 7 bases. Germline values: CDR1 SEHNR, CDR2 FQNEAQ (reference sequence). The CDR3 has 15 amino acids. The V and J ends lost 6 bases and 2 bases, in that order; junction bases with no gene match: 7. The CDR3 region is CASRLSQGAGNTIYF. In nucleotides, the CDR3 is TGTGCCAGCAGACTCTCTCAGGGGGCTGGAAACACCATATATTTT.

The rearrangement uses TRBV19 and TRBJ1-5, with a possible D match to TRBD1 (5 bases). Between the trimmed V and J ends, which lost 9 bases and 5 bases, there was a span of 14 bases. The germline V gene encodes CDR1 LNHDA and CDR2 SQIVND (reference sequence). CDR3 length equals 13 residues. CDR3 sequence (DNA): TGTGCCAGCTCTTTGGGGCGGGATCAGCCCCAGCATTTT. Translation gives CASSLGRDQPQHF.

V usage is TRBV6-4 and J usage is TRBJ2-2, with 10 bases lining up with TRBD2. V shed 6 bases and J 1 base; nucleotides not matched to a gene: 5. This CDR3 comprises 16 residues. Germline lookup yields CDR1 MRHNA and CDR2 SNTAGT. The CDR3 nucleotides read TGTGCCAGCAGACATCTAGCGGGAGTGAACACCGGGGAGCTGTTTTTT. Amino acid sequence: CASRHLAGVNTGELFF.

The chain has TRBV6-5 and TRBJ2-2; 9 bases are a match to TRBD1. The CDR3 has 16 amino acids. After removal of 4 bases from V and 5 bases from J, the junction contained 8 bases not matched to a gene. Germline V gene lookup returns CDR1 MNHEY and CDR2 SVGAGI. In DNA, the CDR3 is TGTGCCAGCAGTTCAACAGGGGGCTCTGGAACCGGGGAGCTGTTTTTT. This translates into CASSSTGGSGTGELFF.

CDR3: CASRDDPFKGETQYF. CDR3 sequence (DNA): TGTGCCAGCAGAGACGATCCCTTCAAGGGAGAGACCCAGTACTTC. The rearrangement links TRBV6-5 to TRBJ2-5, with no clear D. The CDR3 consists of 15 residues. Germline V gene data show CDR1 as MNHEY and CDR2 as SVGAGI. V lost 6 bases and J lost 4, with 18 bases in between.

The chain's CDR3 is CASSFFGRNEKLFF. CDR3 nucleotides: TGTGCCAGCAGCTTTTTTGGGAGGAATGAAAAACTGTTTTTT. The rearrangement joins TRBV5-5 to TRBJ1-4; D not resolved. Germline assignment: CDR1 SGHKS and CDR2 YYEKEE (reference sequence). The CDR3 consists of 14 residues. Deletions cut 2 bases from V and 5 bases from J, with 10 bases between.

The chain uses TRBV30 and TRBJ1-6; 9 bases agree with TRBD1. The CDR3 runs 14 residues. The germline V gene encodes CDR1 GTSNPN and CDR2 SVGIG (reference sequence). J was trimmed by 8 bases and V by 2 bases; bases with no gene match: 4. DNA for the CDR3: TGTGCCTGGAGTATCCGGACAGGGGATTCACCCCTCCACTTT. This gives the protein CAWSIRTGDSPLHF.

The gene calls are TRBV5-1 and TRBJ2-1; D remains unclear. V dropped 4 bases and J dropped 5 bases, with 16 bases sitting between them. CDR1 is SGHRS and CDR2 is YFSETQ in the germline V gene. This CDR3 spans 15 amino acids. CDR3 region: CASSLLRFDDNEQFF. CDR3 nucleotides: TGCGCCAGCAGCCTGCTAAGATTCGACGACAATGAGCAGTTCTTC.

The chain is built from TRBV6-1 and TRBJ1-4, with 9 bases aligning to TRBD1. Germline loops: CDR1 MNHNS, CDR2 SASEGT. CDR3 length: 16 amino acids. The V segment lost 1 base and the J segment 5 bases; nucleotides outside the gene matches: 5. CDR3: CASSEVPGQGNEKLFF. CDR3 bases: TGTGCCAGCAGTGAAGTGCCGGGACAGGGAAATGAAAAACTGTTTTTT.